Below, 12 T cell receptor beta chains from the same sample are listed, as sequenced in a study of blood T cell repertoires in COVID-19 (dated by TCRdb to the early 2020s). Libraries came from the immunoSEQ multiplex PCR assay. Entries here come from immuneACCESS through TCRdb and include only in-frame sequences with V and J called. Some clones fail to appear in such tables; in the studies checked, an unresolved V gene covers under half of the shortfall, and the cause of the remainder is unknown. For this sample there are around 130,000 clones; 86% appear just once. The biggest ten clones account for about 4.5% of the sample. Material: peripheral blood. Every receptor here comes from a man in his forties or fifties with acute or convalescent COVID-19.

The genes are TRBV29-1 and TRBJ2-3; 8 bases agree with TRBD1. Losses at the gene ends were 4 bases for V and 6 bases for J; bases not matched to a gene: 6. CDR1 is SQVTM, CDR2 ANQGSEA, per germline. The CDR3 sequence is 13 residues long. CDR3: CSVANRGSDTQYF. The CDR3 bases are TGCAGCGTTGCGAACAGGGGGTCCGATACGCAGTATTTT.

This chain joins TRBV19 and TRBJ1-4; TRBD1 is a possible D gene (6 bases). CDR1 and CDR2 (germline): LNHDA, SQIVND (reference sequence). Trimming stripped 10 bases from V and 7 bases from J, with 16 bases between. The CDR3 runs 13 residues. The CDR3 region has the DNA TGTGCCACCGGGACACTGACTGGTGAAAAACTGTTTTTT. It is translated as CATGTLTGEKLFF.

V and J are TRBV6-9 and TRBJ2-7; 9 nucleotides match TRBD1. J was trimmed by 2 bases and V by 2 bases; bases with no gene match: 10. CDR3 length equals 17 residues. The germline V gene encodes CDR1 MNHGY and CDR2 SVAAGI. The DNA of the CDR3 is TGTGCCAGCAGTTATCCGACCCGGGACAGGGTCCCCTACGAGCAGTACTTC. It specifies CASSYPTRDRVPYEQYF.

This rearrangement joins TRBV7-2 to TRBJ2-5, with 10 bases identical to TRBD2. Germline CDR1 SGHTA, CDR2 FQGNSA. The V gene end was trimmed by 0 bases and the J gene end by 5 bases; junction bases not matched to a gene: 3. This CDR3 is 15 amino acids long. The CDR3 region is CASSLAASGSETQYF. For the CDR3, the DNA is TGTGCCAGCAGCTTAGCGGCTAGCGGGAGTGAGACCCAGTACTTC. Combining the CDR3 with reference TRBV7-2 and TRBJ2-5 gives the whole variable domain GAGVSQSPSNKVTEKGKDVELRCDPISGHTALYWYRQSLGQGLEFLIYFQGNSAPDKSGLPSDRFSAERTGGSVSTLTIQRTQQEDSAVYLCASSLAASGSETQYFGPGTRLLVL.

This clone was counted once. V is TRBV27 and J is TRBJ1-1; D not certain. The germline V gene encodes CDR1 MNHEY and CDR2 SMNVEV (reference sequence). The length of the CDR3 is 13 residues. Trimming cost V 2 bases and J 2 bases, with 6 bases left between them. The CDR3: CASSLQVNTEAFF. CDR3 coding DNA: TGTGCCAGCAGTTTACAGGTAAACACTGAAGCTTTCTTT.

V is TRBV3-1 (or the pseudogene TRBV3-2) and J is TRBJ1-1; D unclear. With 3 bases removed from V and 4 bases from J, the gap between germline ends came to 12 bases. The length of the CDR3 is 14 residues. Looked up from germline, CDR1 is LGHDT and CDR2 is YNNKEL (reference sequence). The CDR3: CASSQTGIGTEAFF. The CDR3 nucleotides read TGTGCCAGCAGCCAGACGGGAATCGGCACTGAAGCTTTCTTT.

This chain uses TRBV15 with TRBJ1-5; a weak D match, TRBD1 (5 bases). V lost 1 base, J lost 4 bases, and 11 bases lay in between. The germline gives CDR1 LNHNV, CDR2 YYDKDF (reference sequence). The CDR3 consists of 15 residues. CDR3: CATSRGGGGNQPQHF. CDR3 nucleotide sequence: TGTGCCACCAGCAGAGGCGGGGGAGGAAATCAGCCCCAGCATTTT.

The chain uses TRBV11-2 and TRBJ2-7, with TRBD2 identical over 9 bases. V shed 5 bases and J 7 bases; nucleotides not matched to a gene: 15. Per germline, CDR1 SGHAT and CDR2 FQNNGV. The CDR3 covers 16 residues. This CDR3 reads CASSPKTSGRSWEQYF. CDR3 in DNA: TGTGCCAGCAGCCCAAAGACCAGCGGGAGGTCCTGGGAGCAGTACTTC.

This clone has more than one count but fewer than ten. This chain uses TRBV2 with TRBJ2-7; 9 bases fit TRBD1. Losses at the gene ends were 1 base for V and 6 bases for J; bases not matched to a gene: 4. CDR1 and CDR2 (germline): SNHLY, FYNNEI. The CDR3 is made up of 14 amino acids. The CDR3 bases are TGTGCCAGCAGTGAAGGGACAGGGGTCAGCGAGCAGTACTTC. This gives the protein CASSEGTGVSEQYF.

CDR3 residues: CASEPALAGGQPSYNEQFF. As DNA, the CDR3 is TGTGCCAGCGAGCCAGCACTAGCGGGGGGGCAGCCCTCCTACAATGAGCAGTTCTTC. The rearrangement links TRBV19 to TRBJ2-1; TRBD2 agrees at 13 bases. J gave up 0 bases and V 9 bases, and 14 bases lay outside the gene matches. The V gene's germline CDR1 is LNHDA and CDR2 SQIVND (reference sequence). The length of the CDR3 is 19 residues. Full variable domain (missing parts from reference TRBV19 and TRBJ2-1): DGGITQSPKYLFRKEGQNVTLSCEQNLNHDAMYWYRQDPGQGLRLIYYSQIVNDFQKGDIAEGYSVSREKKESFPLTVTSAQKNPTAFYLCASEPALAGGQPSYNEQFFGPGTRLTVL.

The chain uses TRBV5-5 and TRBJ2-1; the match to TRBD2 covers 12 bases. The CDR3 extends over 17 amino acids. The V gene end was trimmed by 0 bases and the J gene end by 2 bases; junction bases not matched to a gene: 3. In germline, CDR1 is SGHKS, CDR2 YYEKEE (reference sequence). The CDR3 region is CASSLGPSGGAYNEQFF. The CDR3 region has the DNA TGTGCCAGCAGCTTGGGTCCTAGCGGGGGGGCCTACAATGAGCAGTTCTTC.

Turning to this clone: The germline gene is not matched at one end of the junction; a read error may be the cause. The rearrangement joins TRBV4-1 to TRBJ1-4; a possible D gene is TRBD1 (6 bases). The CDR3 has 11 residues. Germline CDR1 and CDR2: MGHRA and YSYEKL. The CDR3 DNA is TGCGCCAGCAGCCAAGACTACAGGGTATACTTT. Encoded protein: CASSQDYRVYF.